Shown below are 21 T cell receptor beta chains from a single sample sequenced in a study of T cells after yellow fever vaccination. TCRdb reprocessed the 5' RACE reads with MiXCR, giving one entry per CDR3 protein. The sample yields 500,000 to 650,000 distinct CDR3 sequences, over 9% seen once. The source material was PBMCs, sampled on the day of the yellow fever booster vaccination. The source of these receptors is a young man who received the YFV17D yellow fever vaccine.

This clonotype was seen a handful of times. The gene calls are TRBV3-1 and TRBJ2-2, with TRBD1 matching over 9 bases. Germline-derived CDR1 and CDR2 are LGHDT and YNNKEL (reference sequence). Trimming cost V 3 bases and J 6 bases; bases outside gene matches: 2. The CDR3 is 14 amino acids. CDR3 nucleotides: TGTGCCAGCAGCCATCGGGACAGGGCCGGGGAGCTGTTTTTT. It yields the protein CASSHRDRAGELFF.

This clonotype was observed a few times. The rearrangement uses TRBV5-4 and TRBJ2-7, with 9 bases lining up with TRBD2. The CDR3 consists of 16 residues. The junction had 11 bases not matched to a gene; V was cut back by 2 bases and J by 5 bases. Germline CDR1 and CDR2: SGHNT and YYREEE (reference sequence). CDR3 nucleotides: TGTGCCAGCAGCTTTTACCTAGCGGGAAATGGTGACGAGCAGTACTTC. It codes for CASSFYLAGNGDEQYF.

This clonotype was found a few times. The V and J genes are TRBV6-2 or TRBV6-3 and TRBJ2-5, with 7 bases lining up with TRBD2. The germline CDR1 and CDR2 sequences are MNHEY and SVGEGT. J was trimmed by 2 bases and V by 5 bases; bases with no gene match: 5. The CDR3 spans 14 residues. CDR3 residues: CASSTRTRQETQYF. As DNA, the CDR3 is TGTGCCAGCAGTACTAGGACTAGACAAGAGACCCAGTACTTC.

This clonotype has a handful of counts. This chain joins TRBV27 and TRBJ1-3; the match to TRBD1 covers 10 bases. Looked up from germline, CDR1 is MNHEY and CDR2 is SMNVEV (reference sequence). J lost 2 bases, V lost 4 bases, and 11 bases had no gene match. There are 18 residues in the CDR3. Here the CDR3 DNA reads TGTGCCAGCAGTTCTTCCGGGACAGGGGAGGAACCTGGAAACACCATATATTTT. Amino acids: CASSSSGTGEEPGNTIYF.

This clonotype has only a few counts. Its ends do not fully match the called genes, so a read error is possible. This chain's CDR3 is CSASFLSSYEQYF. The CDR3 DNA follows: TGCAGCGCTAGCTTCCTAAGCTCCTACGAGCAGTACTTC. The chain is built from TRBV20-1 and TRBJ2-7; perhaps TRBD2 as D (5 bases). The CDR3 covers 13 residues. CDR1 is DFQATT, CDR2 SNEGSKA, per germline (reference sequence).

This clonotype was observed a few times. The chain links TRBV12-3 or TRBV12-4 to TRBJ1-4, with D possibly matching TRBD1 (5 bases). Deletions cut 6 bases from V and 8 bases from J, with 13 bases between. CDR3 length: 13 residues. CDR3 in amino acids: CASRRGTTEKLFF. In DNA form, the CDR3 reads TGTGCCAGCAGACGAGGGACTACAGAAAAACTGTTTTTT.

This sequence joins TRBV5-6 and TRBJ2-7; 8 bases are a match to TRBD2. The CDR3 is 13 amino acids. The germline CDR1 and CDR2 sequences are SGHDT and YYEEEE. V was clipped by 3 bases and J by 3 bases; unmatched bases: 2. CDR3 nucleotides: TGTGCCAGCAGCTGGGCGGGAGGCTACGAGCAGTACTTC. It yields the protein CASSWAGGYEQYF.

This clonotype turned up a few times. The chain uses TRBV13 and TRBJ2-1, with 10 bases fitting TRBD2. The CDR3 contains 17 residues. J lost 9 bases, V lost 5 bases, and 16 bases had no gene match. Germline V gene lookup returns CDR1 PRHDT and CDR2 FYEKMQ (reference sequence). CDR3 region: CASSIPGLAFPGGEQFF. The DNA for the CDR3 is TGTGCCAGCAGCATACCGGGACTAGCGTTCCCGGGGGGTGAGCAGTTCTTC.

The V gene is TRBV29-1, the J gene TRBJ2-1; 16 bases match TRBD2. The CDR3 is 16 amino acids. J lost 6 bases, V lost 5 bases, and 7 bases had no gene match. Per the germline V gene, CDR1 is SQVTM and CDR2 is ANQGSEA. The CDR3 loop is CSVQTGTSGRGNEQFF. The CDR3 bases are TGCAGCGTTCAGACCGGGACTAGCGGGAGGGGCAATGAGCAGTTCTTC.

This clonotype occurred a few times. The chain joins TRBV5-1 to TRBJ2-3, with 11 nucleotides matching TRBD2. With V trimmed by 4 bases and J by 5 bases, 12 bases remained unmatched. From germline, CDR1 is SGHRS and CDR2 YFSETQ. The CDR3 is 17 amino acids. As DNA, the CDR3 is TGCGCCAGCAGCCCAATGTCGGTAGCGGGAGGGCAAGATACGCAGTATTTT. It yields the protein CASSPMSVAGGQDTQYF.

This clonotype was seen more than once but under ten times. The V and J genes are TRBV4-2 and TRBJ2-7; 12 bases fit TRBD2. Trimming at V came to 3 bases and at J to 0 bases, leaving 6 bases not matched to a gene. The V gene's germline CDR1 is LGHNA and CDR2 YNFKEQ. This CDR3 has 17 amino acids. The DNA of the CDR3 is TGTGCCAGCAGCCACGAACTAGCGGGAGGCATCTCCTACGAGCAGTACTTC. This codes for CASSHELAGGISYEQYF.

The gene calls are TRBV6-1 and TRBJ1-1; D not certain. CDR1 and CDR2 from the germline V gene are MNHNS and SASEGT. Trimming removed 7 bases from V and 0 bases from J, with 9 bases in between. The CDR3 is 13 amino acids. The CDR3 spells CASTPGLNTEAFF. In DNA, the CDR3 is TGTGCCAGCACCCCCGGGTTGAACACTGAAGCTTTCTTT.

This clonotype appeared many times. This chain joins TRBV12-3 or TRBV12-4 and TRBJ2-2; 9 positions agree with TRBD1. The J segment lost 2 bases and the V segment lost 6 bases, leaving 4 bases of the junction unmatched. The CDR3 loop spans 15 amino acids. Written as DNA, the CDR3 is TGTGCCAGCAGCCCGGGACAGGGTAACACCGGGGAGCTGTTTTTT. Amino acids: CASSPGQGNTGELFF.

This clonotype was seen only a few times. This CDR3 reads CSATTSGSLNEQFF. CDR3 DNA sequence: TGCAGTGCTACGACTAGCGGGAGTCTGAATGAGCAGTTCTTC. The chain joins TRBV20-1 to TRBJ2-1, with 12 bases matching TRBD2. Per the germline V gene, CDR1 is DFQATT and CDR2 is SNEGSKA (reference sequence). The CDR3 contains 14 residues. The ends lost 4 bases at V and 7 bases at J; junction bases unmatched: 5.

This chain connects TRBV10-3 to TRBJ2-1; weak D call: TRBD2 (5 bases). The germline CDR1 and CDR2 sequences are ENHRY and SYGVKD. Trimming stripped 6 bases from V and 5 bases from J, with 14 bases between. The CDR3 has 14 residues. CDR3 residues: CAISVAQENNEQFF. In nucleotides, the CDR3 is TGTGCCATCAGCGTAGCGCAAGAAAACAATGAGCAGTTCTTC.

This clonotype was recorded many times. This rearrangement joins TRBV27 to TRBJ1-1, with unresolved D. V was trimmed by 4 bases and J by 4 bases, leaving 13 bases between them. Germline-derived CDR1 and CDR2 are MNHEY and SMNVEV (reference sequence). The CDR3 contains 14 residues. This CDR3 is CASSSRSLGTEAFF. CDR3 in DNA: TGTGCCAGCAGTTCCCGGTCCCTCGGCACTGAAGCTTTCTTT.

This clonotype was seen a handful of times. This chain joins TRBV19 and TRBJ2-1, with 9 bases identical to TRBD1. J lost 9 bases, V lost 4 bases, and 7 bases had no gene match. The CDR3 spans 14 residues. Looked up from germline, CDR1 is LNHDA and CDR2 is SQIVND (reference sequence). CDR3 region: CASSSRDRVGEQFF. The CDR3 bases are TGTGCCAGTAGTAGCCGGGACAGGGTGGGTGAGCAGTTCTTC.

The chain employs TRBV7-2 and TRBJ2-5, with D perhaps given as TRBD1 or TRBD2 (5 bases each). V lost 0 bases to trimming and J lost 5 bases, with 13 bases between them. This CDR3 spans 15 amino acids. Germline V gene data show CDR1 as SGHTA and CDR2 as FQGNSA. CDR3 bases: TGTGCCAGCAGCTTAGCGGGGGAACGGCGGGAGACCCAGTACTTC. It is translated as CASSLAGERRETQYF.

This clonotype has a count of ten or more. This chain joins TRBV19 and TRBJ2-7, with a weak D call TRBD1 (6 bases). With 4 bases removed from V and 5 bases from J, the gap between germline ends came to 12 bases. Germline CDR1 is LNHDA and CDR2 is SQIVND (reference sequence). The CDR3 totals 13 residues. The CDR3 DNA reads TGTGCCAGTAGTAACAACAGGGCCAACGAGCAGTACTTC. Protein sequence: CASSNNRANEQYF.

V usage is TRBV30 and J usage is TRBJ1-1; 8 nucleotides agree with TRBD1. The CDR3 is 14 residues long. J lost 0 bases, V lost 4 bases, and 4 bases had no gene match. The germline CDR1 and CDR2 sequences are GTSNPN and SVGIG (reference sequence). The CDR3 nucleotides are TGTGCCTGGAACCGACAGGGGCTGAACACTGAAGCTTTCTTT. Translation: CAWNRQGLNTEAFF.

There are a few counts of this clonotype. CDR3 bases: TGCAGTGCTAACTATCCCCCCGAAGGACATGAGCAGTTCTTC. Translated, it gives CSANYPPEGHEQFF. The chain uses TRBV20-1 and TRBJ2-1; no definite D call. Per the germline V gene, CDR1 is DFQATT and CDR2 is SNEGSKA (reference sequence). The CDR3 extends over 14 amino acids. Trimming cost V 4 bases and J 8 bases, with 18 bases left between them.